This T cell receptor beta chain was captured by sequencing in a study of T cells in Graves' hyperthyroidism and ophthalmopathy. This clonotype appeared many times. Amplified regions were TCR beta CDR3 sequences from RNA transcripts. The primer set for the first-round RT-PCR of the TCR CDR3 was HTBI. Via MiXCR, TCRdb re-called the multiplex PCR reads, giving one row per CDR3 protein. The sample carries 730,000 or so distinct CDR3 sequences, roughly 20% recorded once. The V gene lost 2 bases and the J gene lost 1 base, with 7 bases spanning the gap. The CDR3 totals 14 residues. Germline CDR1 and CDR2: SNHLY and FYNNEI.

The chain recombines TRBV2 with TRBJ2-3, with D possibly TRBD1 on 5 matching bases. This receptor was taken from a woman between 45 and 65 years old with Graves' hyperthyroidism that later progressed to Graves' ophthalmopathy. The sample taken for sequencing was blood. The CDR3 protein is CASSETRGTDTQYF. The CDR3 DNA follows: TGTGCCAGCAGTGAAACCAGGGGCACAGATACGCAGTATTTT.